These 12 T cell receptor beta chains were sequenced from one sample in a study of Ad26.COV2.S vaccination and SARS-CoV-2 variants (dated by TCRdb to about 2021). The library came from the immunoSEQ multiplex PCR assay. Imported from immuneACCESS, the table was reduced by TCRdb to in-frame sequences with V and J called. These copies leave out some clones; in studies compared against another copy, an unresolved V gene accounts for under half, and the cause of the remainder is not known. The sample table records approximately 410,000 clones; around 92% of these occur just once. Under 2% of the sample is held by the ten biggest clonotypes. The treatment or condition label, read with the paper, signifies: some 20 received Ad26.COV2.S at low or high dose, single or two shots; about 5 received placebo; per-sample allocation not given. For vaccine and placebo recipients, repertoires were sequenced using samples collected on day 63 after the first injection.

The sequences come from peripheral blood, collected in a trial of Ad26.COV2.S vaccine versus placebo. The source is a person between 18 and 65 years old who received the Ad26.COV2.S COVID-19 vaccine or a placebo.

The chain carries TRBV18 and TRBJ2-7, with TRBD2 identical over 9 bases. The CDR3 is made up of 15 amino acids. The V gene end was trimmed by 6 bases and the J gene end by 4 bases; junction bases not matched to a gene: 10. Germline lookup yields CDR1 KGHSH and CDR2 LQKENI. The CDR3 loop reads CASSPEGLAGYEQYF. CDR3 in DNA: TGTGCCAGCTCTCCCGAGGGCCTAGCGGGATACGAGCAGTACTTC.

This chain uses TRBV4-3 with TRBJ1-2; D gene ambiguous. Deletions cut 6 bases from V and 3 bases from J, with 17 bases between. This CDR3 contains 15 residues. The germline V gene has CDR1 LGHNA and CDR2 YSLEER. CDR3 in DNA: TGCGCCAGCAGGCTCCACAGCACCAACTACTATGGCTACACCTTC. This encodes CASRLHSTNYYGYTF.

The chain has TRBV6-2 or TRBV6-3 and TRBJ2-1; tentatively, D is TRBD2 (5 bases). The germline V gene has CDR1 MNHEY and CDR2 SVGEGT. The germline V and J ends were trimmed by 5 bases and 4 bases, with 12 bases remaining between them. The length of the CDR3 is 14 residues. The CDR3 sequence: CASSDTGGYNEQFF. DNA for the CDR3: TGTGCCAGCAGTGATACTGGAGGTTACAATGAGCAGTTCTTC.

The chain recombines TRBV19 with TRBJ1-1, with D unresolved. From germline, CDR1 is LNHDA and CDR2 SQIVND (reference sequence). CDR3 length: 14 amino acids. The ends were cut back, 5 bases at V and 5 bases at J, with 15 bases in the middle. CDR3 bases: TGTGCCAGTAGTCCCCACGCTGGGCAGACTGAAGCTTTCTTT. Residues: CASSPHAGQTEAFF.

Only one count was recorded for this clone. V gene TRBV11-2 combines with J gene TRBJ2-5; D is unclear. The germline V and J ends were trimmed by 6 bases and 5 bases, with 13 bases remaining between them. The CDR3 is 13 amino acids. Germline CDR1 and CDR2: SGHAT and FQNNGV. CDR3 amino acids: CASSFSPLETQYF. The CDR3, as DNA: TGTGCCAGCAGTTTTTCCCCCCTGGAGACCCAGTACTTC.

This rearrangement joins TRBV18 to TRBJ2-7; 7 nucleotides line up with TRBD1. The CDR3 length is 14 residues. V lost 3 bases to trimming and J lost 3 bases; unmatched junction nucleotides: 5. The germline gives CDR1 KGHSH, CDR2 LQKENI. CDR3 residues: CASSPSGTVYEQYF. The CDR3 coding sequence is TGTGCCAGCTCACCTTCAGGGACAGTCTACGAGCAGTACTTC. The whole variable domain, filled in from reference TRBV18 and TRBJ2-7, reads NAGVMQNPRHLVRRRGQEARLRCSPMKGHSHVYWYRQLPEEGLKFMVYLQKENIIDESGMPKERFSAEFPKEGPSILRIQQVVRGDSAAYFCASSPSGTVYEQYFGPGTRLTVT.

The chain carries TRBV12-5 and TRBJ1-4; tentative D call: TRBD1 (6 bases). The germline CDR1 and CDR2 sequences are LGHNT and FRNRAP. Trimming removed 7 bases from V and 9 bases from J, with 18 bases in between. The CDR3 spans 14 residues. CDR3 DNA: TGTGCTAGTGCTATACCGGGACACTACCAAAAACTGTTTTTT. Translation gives CASAIPGHYQKLFF.

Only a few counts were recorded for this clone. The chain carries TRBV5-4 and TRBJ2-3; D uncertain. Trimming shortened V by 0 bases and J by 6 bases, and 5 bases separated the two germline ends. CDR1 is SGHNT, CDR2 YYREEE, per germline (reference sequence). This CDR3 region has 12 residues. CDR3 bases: TGTGCCAGCAGCTTGGCCGCGGATACGCAGTATTTT. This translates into CASSLAADTQYF.

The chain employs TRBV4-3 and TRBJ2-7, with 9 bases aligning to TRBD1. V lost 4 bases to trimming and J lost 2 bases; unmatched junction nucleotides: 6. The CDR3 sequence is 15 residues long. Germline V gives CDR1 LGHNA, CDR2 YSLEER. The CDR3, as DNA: TGCGCCAGCAGCCCGGACAGGGGAAAGACCTACGAGCAGTACTTC. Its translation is CASSPDRGKTYEQYF.

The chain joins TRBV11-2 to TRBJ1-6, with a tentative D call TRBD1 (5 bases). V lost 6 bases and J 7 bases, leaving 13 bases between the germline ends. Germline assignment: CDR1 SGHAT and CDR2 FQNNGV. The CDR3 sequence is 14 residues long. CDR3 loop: CASSLRDINSPLHF. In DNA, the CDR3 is TGTGCCAGCAGTCTCAGGGATATCAATTCACCCCTCCACTTT.

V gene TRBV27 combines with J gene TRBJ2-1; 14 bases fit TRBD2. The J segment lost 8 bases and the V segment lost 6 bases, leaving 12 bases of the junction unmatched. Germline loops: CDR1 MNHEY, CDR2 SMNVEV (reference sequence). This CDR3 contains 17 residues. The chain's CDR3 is CASRGTSGGPPVHEQFF. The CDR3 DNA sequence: TGTGCCAGCAGGGGGACTAGCGGGGGCCCACCGGTCCATGAGCAGTTCTTC.

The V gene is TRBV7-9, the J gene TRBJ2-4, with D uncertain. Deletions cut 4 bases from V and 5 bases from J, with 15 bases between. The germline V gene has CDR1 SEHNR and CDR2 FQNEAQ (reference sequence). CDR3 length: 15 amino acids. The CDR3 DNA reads TGTGCCAGCAGCTCCCGGAACTCGCCCCAAAACATTCAGTACTTC. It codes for CASSSRNSPQNIQYF.